The present T cell receptor beta chain was sequenced within a study of blood T cell repertoires in COVID-19. Study information: Sites across the United States, Italy and Spain contributed samples from acute and convalescent COVID-19.

Under the authors' procedure: Amplification of reference gene primers provided the estimated nucleated cell counts. Profiling relied on immunoSEQ multiplex PCR, and the TCRdb table lists in-frame clones only, not all of them. The DNA gave D and trimming, while V, J and clone size come from that table. This sample has 60,000 to 70,000 clones, with approximately 88% found just once. CDR1 is LGHNA and CDR2 is YSLEER in the germline V gene. V shed 1 base and J 4 bases; nucleotides not matched to a gene: 6. The CDR3 consists of 17 residues. Sample: peripheral blood. The chain uses TRBV4-3 and TRBJ2-2; 10 bases line up with TRBD1. The TCR sequence derives from a woman aged 55-69 years with acute or convalescent COVID-19. As DNA, the CDR3 is TGCGCCAGCAGCCAAGGTTCGGACAGGGGGGCCACCGGGGAGCTGTTTTTT. Protein sequence: CASSQGSDRGATGELFF.